This T cell receptor (beta chain) derives from a study of blood T cell repertoires in COVID-19. The sample holds a few counts of this clone. Generated by immunoSEQ multiplex PCR, the TCRdb table keeps only in-frame clones and is missing some. The data contain approximately 50,000 clones, 85% of them singletons. V dropped 5 bases and J dropped 3 bases, with 11 bases sitting between them. Germline V gene lookup returns CDR1 MNHEY and CDR2 SVGAGI. The CDR3 is 13 residues long. Source material: peripheral blood. V and J are TRBV6-5 and TRBJ2-7, with TRBD1 as a possible D gene (6 bases). The sequence came from a human donor in a cohort sampled during active COVID-19. CDR3 sequence: CASSLQGGYEQYF. The CDR3 DNA sequence: TGTGCCAGCAGTCTACAAGGGGGCTACGAGCAGTACTTC.